This T cell receptor beta chain was sequenced for a study of T cell changes during pregnancy in multiple sclerosis (dated by TCRdb to between 2018 and 2021). Concerning the study at large: The study examined how the T cell repertoire changed over the course of pregnancy in women with multiple sclerosis.

The library was obtained by the immunoSEQ multiplex PCR assay. TCRdb obtained this table from immuneACCESS and retained in-frame rearrangements with V and J assigned. These tables miss some clones; where compared with another copy, unresolved V genes account for less than half of the shortfall, and the remainder is unexplained. This sample comprises 75,000 to 80,000 clones, 90% to 95% of them detected only once. 0.65% to 0.95% of the sample is in the top ten clones. There are 14 amino acids in the CDR3, from cysteine to phenylalanine inclusive. The only DNA kept is the CDR3, 42 bases in frame from the first base. The trim is 6 bases for V and 4 bases for J, with a gap of 16 bases between the germline ends. Per the germline V gene (reference sequence), PRHDT is the CDR1 and FYEKMQ is the CDR2. Details on this clone: Its recognized antigen is unknown. Base qualities are not at hand, and no much larger clone is one base apart.

Source: peripheral blood, taken in the second trimester of pregnancy. Recombination linked TRBV13 to TRBJ2-7; TRBD2 is a weak D gene call, 5 bases matching. This receptor was obtained from a female donor in good health, enrolled as a control in a pregnancy study. The encoded CDR3 is CASSDHAGLYEQYF. The DNA sequence is TGTGCCAGCAGTGATCATGCGGGTCTTTACGAGCAGTACTTC. Full variable domain (CDR3 extended with the reference TRBV13 and TRBJ2-7 proteins): AAGVIQSPRHLIKEKRETATLKCYPIPRHDTVYWYQQGPGQDPQFLISFYEKMQSDKGSIPDRFSAQQFSDYHSELNMSSLELGDSALYFCASSDHAGLYEQYFGPGTRLTVT.